This T cell receptor beta chain is from a study of somatic mutations in cytotoxic T cells in rheumatoid arthritis (dated by TCRdb to about 2017). Study-level background: Peripheral blood (approximately 30 ml EDTA) was collected from patients immediately after diagnosis and before any treatment began. Some T-cell populations stained with V beta antibodies were sorted by flow on a FACSAria II or Sony SH800 to nearly 100% purity, with sorted V beta1+ cells additionally subjected to TCRB sequencing. Whether expanded CD8+ T-cell clones in untreated, newly diagnosed rheumatoid arthritis carry somatic mutations was the study question, and clonality was characterized with TCRB deep sequencing. TCRB deep sequencing covered 50 to 75 patients with rheumatoid arthritis along with 15 to 20 healthy controls. Patient and control groups had essentially identical median ages.

As encoded in the germline V gene, CDR1 is SGHAT while CDR2 is FQNNGV. The trim is 1 base for V and 5 bases for J, with a gap of 14 bases between the germline ends. From the cysteine up to the phenylalanine, the CDR3 has a length of 15 residues. This entry keeps only the CDR3 DNA: 45 bases, framed from base 1. TCRB CDR3 sequencing used the immunoSEQ assay on genomic DNA. The study's own analysis went as follows. Patient CD8+ clones larger than 1% were compared against published virus-specific TCRB sequences, and only a few matched. Only productive TCRB rearrangements were included in the analyses. Clonality was expressed as a Shannon entropy-based productive clonality index, with each clone defined by a unique TCRB CDR3 sequence. Repertoire overlap for a pair of samples was computed from each clone's template counts relative to total templates per sample. A correlation with a Spearman r of about 0.58 was found between V-gene usage by flow cytometry and V-gene usage by TCRB sequencing. In TCRdb, the immuneACCESS table is reduced to in-frame sequences with V and J assigned. These tables do not hold every clone; where another copy was compared, an unresolved V gene accounts for under half, and the others remain unexplained. V, J and clone size were drawn from that table, and D and trimming were deduced from the DNA. The sample has fewer than 20,000 clones on record, 65% to 70% of them singletons. The ten largest clones capture about 18% of the sample.

What the work shows at the level of the full study, not this receptor alone: Rheumatoid arthritis patients and age-matched healthy controls did not significantly differ in CD8+ T-cell clonality. It was unknown which antigens the expanded CD8+ clones targeted, and their absence from virus-specific databases did not exclude viral specificity. No adjustment for multiple comparisons was made for the slight TRBV07 underrepresentation in patients. CD8+ clonality increased with age in patients (Spearman r ~ 0.5) but not in healthy controls. Several identical CD8+ TCRB sequences were found in both blood and synovial fluid, and in about an eighth of the roughly 60 patients the largest CD8+ clone exceeded 20% of CD8+ cells.

Positive magnetic bead selection on an AutoMACS was used to isolate CD4+ and CD8+ cells, with flow cytometry used to check purity. After a first flow cytometry screen using a TCR V beta antibody panel, clonal expansions were characterized through TCRB deep sequencing of sorted CD8+ fractions. Ficoll-Paque PLUS density gradient separation was used to isolate peripheral blood mononuclear cells. Nucleospin Tissue or Tissue XS kits were used to extract DNA from CD4-enriched, CD8-enriched or PBMC samples, and a Qubit 2.0 fluorometer was used for quantification. As regards this clone: The antigen this receptor binds is unknown. No per-base quality is available; no much larger clone lies one base away.

Input material: CD8+ T cells sorted from blood. The sequence was collected from an adult with rheumatoid arthritis. The chain joins TRBV11-2 to TRBJ2-5, and perhaps TRBD1 as D gene, on 5 matching bases. CDR3 protein: CASSLVQDNLETQYF. Read as DNA, the sequence is TGTGCCAGCAGCTTAGTACAGGACAATTTGGAGACCCAGTACTTC.